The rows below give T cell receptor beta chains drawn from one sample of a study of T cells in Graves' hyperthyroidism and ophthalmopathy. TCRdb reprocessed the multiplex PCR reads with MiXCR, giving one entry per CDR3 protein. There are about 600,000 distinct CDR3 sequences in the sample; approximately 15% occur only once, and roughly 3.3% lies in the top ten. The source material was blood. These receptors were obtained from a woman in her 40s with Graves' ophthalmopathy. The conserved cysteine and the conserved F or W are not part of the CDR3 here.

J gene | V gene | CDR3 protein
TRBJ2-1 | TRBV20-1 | SARERGAPLFNEQF
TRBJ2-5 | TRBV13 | ASSLEAREEETQY
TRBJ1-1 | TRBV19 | ASSVGVRTEAF
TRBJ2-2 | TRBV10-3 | AIGAPWNTGELF
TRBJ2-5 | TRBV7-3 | ASSSSRQETQY
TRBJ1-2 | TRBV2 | ASSDLRTGPNGYT
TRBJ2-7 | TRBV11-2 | ASKVRAGSYEQY
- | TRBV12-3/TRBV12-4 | ASRTGHYNEQY
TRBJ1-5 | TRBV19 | ASVDRVTGNQPQH
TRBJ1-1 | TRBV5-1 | ASSPFGNTEAF
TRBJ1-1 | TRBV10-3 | AISESIPTEVF
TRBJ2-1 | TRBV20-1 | SVRDYTYNEQF
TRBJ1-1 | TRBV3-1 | ASSGGSHTEAF
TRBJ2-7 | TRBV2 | ASSSKFYEQY
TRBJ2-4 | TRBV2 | ASSIGTSRSPAKNIQY
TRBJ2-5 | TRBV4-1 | ASSLSFVGKTQY
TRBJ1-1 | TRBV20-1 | SASPGATEAF
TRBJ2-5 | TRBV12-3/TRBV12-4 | ASSSSDRRRETQY
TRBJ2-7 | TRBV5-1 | ASSLVGGPSYEQY
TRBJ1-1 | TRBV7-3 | ASSYLTNTEAF
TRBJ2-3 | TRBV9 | ASSPRASGSLTDTQY
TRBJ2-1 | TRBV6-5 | ASSYFPLSGNEQF
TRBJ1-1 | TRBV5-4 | ASSLETYRTEAF
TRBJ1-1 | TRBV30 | AWSLLTVNTEAF
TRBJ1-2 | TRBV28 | ASQEGGTPRGYT
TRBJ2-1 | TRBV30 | AWITPGTGNYNEQF
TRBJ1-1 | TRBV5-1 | ASSPLSRMNTEAF
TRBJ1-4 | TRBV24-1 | ATGDPDSNEKLF
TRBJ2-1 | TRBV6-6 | ASSYSPSSYNEQF
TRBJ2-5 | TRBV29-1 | SVSWGVETQY
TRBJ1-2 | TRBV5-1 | ASSLGDNYGYT
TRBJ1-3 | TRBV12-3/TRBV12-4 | ASSLGQHSGNTIY
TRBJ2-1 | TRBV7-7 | ASSPTGYDEQF
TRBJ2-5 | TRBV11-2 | ASSQARLAGFAETQY
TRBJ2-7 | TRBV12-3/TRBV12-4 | ASSSVGRISYEQY
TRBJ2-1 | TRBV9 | ASSLGHFFDEQF
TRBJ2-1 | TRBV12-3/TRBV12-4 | ASSLDRGRNNEQF
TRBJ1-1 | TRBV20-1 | SARGDGSSSTEAF
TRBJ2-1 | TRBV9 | ASSVELAGGNEQF
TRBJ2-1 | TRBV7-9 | ASSLVKASATYNEQF
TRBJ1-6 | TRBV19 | ASSILDTGDSPLH
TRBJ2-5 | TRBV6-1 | ASKNGQPRLGTQY
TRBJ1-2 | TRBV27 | ASWTGVNYGYT
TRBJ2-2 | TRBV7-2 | ASSFLGTNTRELF
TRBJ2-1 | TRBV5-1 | ASRLQGATYNEQF
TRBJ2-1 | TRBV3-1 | ASSQAYSGGAYNEQF
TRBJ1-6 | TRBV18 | ASSTVQAADSPLH
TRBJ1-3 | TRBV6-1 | ASRPRATSGNTIY